Following are 5 T cell receptor beta chains from one sample sequenced in a study of T cells in Graves' hyperthyroidism and ophthalmopathy. Authors of the study amplified TCR beta CDR3 regions from RNA transcripts. RT-PCR in the first round (using the HTBI primer set) targeted the TCR CDR3. TCRdb ran MiXCR on the multiplex PCR reads and lists one entry per CDR3 protein. The sample includes fewer than 800,000 distinct CDR3 sequences, roughly 15% of them seen just once. Specimen: blood. These receptors were taken from a man between 18 and 35 years old with Graves' hyperthyroidism.

This clonotype has only a few counts. The chain links TRBV18 to TRBJ1-2; 7 nucleotides line up with TRBD1. CDR1 and CDR2 (germline): KGHSH, LQKENI. The CDR3 contains 15 residues. V lost 0 bases, J lost 8 bases, and 9 bases stayed unmatched. The CDR3 DNA sequence: TGTGCCAGCTCACCACCCGCCGACAGGGTAGGCGGCTACACCTTC. It yields the protein CASSPPADRVGGYTF.

This clonotype was counted a few times. The V and J genes are TRBV20-1 and TRBJ1-1, with D tentatively TRBD1 (5 bases). CDR3 size: 13 residues. Trimming pared 6 bases from V and 4 bases from J, leaving 15 bases between. Germline lookup yields CDR1 DFQATT and CDR2 SNEGSKA (reference sequence). CDR3 sequence (DNA): TGCAGTGCCCGGGCCATCGGGGGCACTGAAGCTTTCTTT. This codes for CSARAIGGTEAFF.

This clonotype has a count of ten or more. The rearrangement joins TRBV19 to TRBJ2-7; tentative D call: TRBD2 (6 bases). The CDR3 runs to 14 residues. The germline V gene has CDR1 LNHDA and CDR2 SQIVND (reference sequence). V was clipped by 4 bases and J by 5 bases, with 15 bases between them. CDR3 in amino acids: CASSTSEGSHEQYF. The CDR3 region has the DNA TGTGCCAGTAGTACATCGGAGGGGTCGCACGAGCAGTACTTC.

This clonotype has more than one count but fewer than ten. V and J are TRBV19 and TRBJ1-2, with D perhaps matching TRBD1 (5 bases). The germline V and J ends were trimmed by 5 bases and 7 bases, with 14 bases remaining between them. CDR1 and CDR2 from the germline V gene are LNHDA and SQIVND (reference sequence). The CDR3 runs 13 residues. The CDR3 reads CASSPTGTAGYTF. The CDR3 nucleotides are TGTGCCAGTAGTCCAACCGGGACCGCTGGCTACACCTTC.

Many counts were recorded for this clonotype. The chain recombines TRBV18 with TRBJ2-7; D unresolved. The CDR3 is 12 residues long. V dropped 2 bases and J dropped 7 bases, with 9 bases sitting between them. From germline, CDR1 is KGHSH and CDR2 LQKENI. CDR3 coding DNA: TGTGCCAGCTCACCAGGTTTAGGGGAGCAGTACTTC. Its translation is CASSPGLGEQYF.